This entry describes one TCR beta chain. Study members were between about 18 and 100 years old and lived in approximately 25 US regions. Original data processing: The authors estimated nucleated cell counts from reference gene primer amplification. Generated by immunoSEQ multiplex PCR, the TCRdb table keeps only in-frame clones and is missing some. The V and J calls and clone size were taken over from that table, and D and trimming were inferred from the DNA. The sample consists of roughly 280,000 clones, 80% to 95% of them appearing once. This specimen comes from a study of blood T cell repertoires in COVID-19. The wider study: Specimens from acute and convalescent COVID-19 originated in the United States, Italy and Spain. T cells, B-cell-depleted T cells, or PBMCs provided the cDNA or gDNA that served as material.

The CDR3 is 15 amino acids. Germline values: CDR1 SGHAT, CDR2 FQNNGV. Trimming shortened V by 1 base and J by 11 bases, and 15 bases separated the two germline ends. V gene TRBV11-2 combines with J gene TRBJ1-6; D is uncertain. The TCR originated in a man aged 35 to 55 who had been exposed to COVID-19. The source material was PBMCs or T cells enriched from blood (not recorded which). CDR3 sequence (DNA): TGTGCCAGCAGCTTAGTAGCGGGATACAGTCCACCCCTCCACTTT. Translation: CASSLVAGYSPPLHF.